Listed below are T cell receptor beta chains from one sample, sequenced in a study of PD-1 blockade in classical Hodgkin lymphoma. Assay used: immunoSEQ multiplex PCR; TCRdb lists only in-frame clones, some missing. The sample has roughly 46,000 clones; roughly 80% are singletons. The sequenced sample was peripheral blood mononuclear cells (PBMCs), obtained before the fourth cycle of nivolumab. These receptors originate from a human donor with classical Hodgkin lymphoma. Both conserved end residues are part of each CDR3. D genes are given only for firm matches. A clone size is listed for some rows: how often the clone was seen (once, few, many), or a class if it is expanded.

J,D,size,V,CDR3,DNA
TRBJ2-2,NA,few,TRBV27,CASSTRWSSGELFF,TGTGCCAGCAGTACCCGGTGGAGTTCCGGGGAGCTGTTTTTT
TRBJ1-1,NA,NA,TRBV5-4,CASSLEAGGLAFF,TGTGCCAGCAGCTTGGAGGCCGGGGGCCTAGCTTTCTTT
TRBJ2-3,TRBD2,NA,TRBV2,CASSATSGTDTQYF,TGTGCCAGCAGTGCGACTAGCGGCACAGATACGCAGTATTTT
TRBJ2-3,NA,NA,TRBV18,CASSLRTPGTDTQYF,TGTGCCAGCTCATTGCGGACACCTGGCACAGATACGCAGTATTTT
TRBJ2-6,NA,NA,TRBV28,CASSFQGNAGANVLTF,TGTGCCAGCAGCTTTCAGGGAAATGCCGGGGCCAACGTCCTGACTTTC
TRBJ1-3,NA,NA,TRBV19,CASRDRVSGNTIYF,TGTGCCAGTAGGGACCGAGTCTCTGGAAACACCATATATTTT
TRBJ2-7,NA,few,TRBV6-5,CASSYSEGFVAYEQYF,TGTGCCAGCAGTTACTCGGAGGGGTTCGTAGCCTACGAGCAGTACTTC
TRBJ1-1,NA,NA,TRBV5-1,CASSPGQNTEAFF,TGCGCCAGCAGCCCGGGACAGAACACTGAAGCTTTCTTT
TRBJ1-2,NA,NA,TRBV7-3,CASSLGQGGDGYTF,TGTGCCAGCAGCTTGGGGCAGGGTGGGGATGGCTACACCTTC
TRBJ2-7,TRBD2,NA,TRBV2,CASSGTSGRPTYEQYF,TGTGCCAGCAGTGGGACTAGCGGGAGGCCGACCTACGAGCAGTACTTC
TRBJ2-1,TRBD1,NA,TRBV9,CASSERGQSYNEQFF,TGTGCCAGCAGCGAGAGGGGACAGTCCTACAATGAGCAGTTCTTC
TRBJ2-7,TRBD1,few,TRBV5-1,CASSSDRGGEQYF,TGCGCCAGCAGCTCGGACAGGGGTGGCGAGCAGTACTTC
TRBJ1-1,TRBD1,NA,TRBV5-6,CASSYVQGITEAFF,TGTGCCAGCAGCTATGTACAGGGGATCACTGAAGCTTTCTTT